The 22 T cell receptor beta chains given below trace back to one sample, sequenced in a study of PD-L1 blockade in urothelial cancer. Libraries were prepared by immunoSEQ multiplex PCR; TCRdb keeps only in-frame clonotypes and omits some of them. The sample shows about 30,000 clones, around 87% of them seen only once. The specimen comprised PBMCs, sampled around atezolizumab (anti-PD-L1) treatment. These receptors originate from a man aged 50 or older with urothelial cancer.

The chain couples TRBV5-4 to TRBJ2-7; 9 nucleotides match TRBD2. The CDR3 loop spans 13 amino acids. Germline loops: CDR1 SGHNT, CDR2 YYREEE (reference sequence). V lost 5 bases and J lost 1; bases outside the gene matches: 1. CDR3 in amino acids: CASRLAGSYEQYF. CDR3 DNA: TGTGCCAGCAGACTAGCGGGTTCCTACGAGCAGTACTTC.

The CDR3 bases are TGTGCCAGCAGTTACTCTAATCTAGCGGGAAAGCAGTTCTTC. This sequence encodes CASSYSNLAGKQFF. The V call is TRBV6-5, the J call TRBJ2-1, with 9 bases aligning to TRBD2. V trimming: 0 bases; J trimming: 11 bases; junction bases outside the gene matches: 5. Per germline, CDR1 MNHEY and CDR2 SVGAGI. The CDR3 contains 14 residues.

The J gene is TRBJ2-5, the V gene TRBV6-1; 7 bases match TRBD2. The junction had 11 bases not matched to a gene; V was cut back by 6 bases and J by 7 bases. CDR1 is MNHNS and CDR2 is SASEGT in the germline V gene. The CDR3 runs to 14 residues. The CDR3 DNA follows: TGTGCCAGCAGAGGACTAGACAGCAAGGGGACCCAGTACTTC. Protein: CASRGLDSKGTQYF.

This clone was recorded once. CDR3 nucleotide sequence: TGTGCCAGCTCACCCGACAGGGGCATTCAGCCCCAGCATTTT. Amino acids: CASSPDRGIQPQHF. This chain uses TRBV18 with TRBJ1-5; 8 nucleotides align to TRBD1. The CDR3 loop spans 14 amino acids. V shed 3 bases and J 6 bases; nucleotides not matched to a gene: 4. Per germline, CDR1 KGHSH and CDR2 LQKENI.

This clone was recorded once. Here the CDR3 reads CASSPPGQGIVDTEAFF. CDR3 nucleotides: TGTGCCAGCTCTCCTCCGGGACAGGGGATCGTGGACACTGAAGCTTTCTTT. The chain employs TRBV18 and TRBJ1-1, with 10 positions matching TRBD1. V lost 6 bases, J lost 3 bases, and 13 bases stayed unmatched. The CDR3 is 17 residues long. CDR1 and CDR2 from the germline V gene are KGHSH and LQKENI.

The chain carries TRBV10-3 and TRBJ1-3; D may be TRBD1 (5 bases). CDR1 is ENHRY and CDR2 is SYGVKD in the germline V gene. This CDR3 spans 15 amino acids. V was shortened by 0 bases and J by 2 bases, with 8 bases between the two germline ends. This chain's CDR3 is CAISESPGTGNTIYF. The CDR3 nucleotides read TGTGCCATCAGTGAGTCTCCAGGGACTGGAAACACCATATATTTT.

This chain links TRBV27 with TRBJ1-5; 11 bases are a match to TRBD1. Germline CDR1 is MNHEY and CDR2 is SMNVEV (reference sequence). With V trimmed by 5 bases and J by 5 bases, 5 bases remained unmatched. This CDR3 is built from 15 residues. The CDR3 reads CASSADRGPYQPQHF. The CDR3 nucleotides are TGTGCCAGCAGTGCGGACAGGGGGCCATATCAGCCCCAGCATTTT.

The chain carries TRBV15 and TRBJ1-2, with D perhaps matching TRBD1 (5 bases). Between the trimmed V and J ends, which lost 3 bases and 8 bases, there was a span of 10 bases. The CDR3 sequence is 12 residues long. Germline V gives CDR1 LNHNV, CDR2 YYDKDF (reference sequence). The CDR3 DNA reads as TGTGCCACCAGCAGGGGACTGAAGGGCTACACCTTC. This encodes CATSRGLKGYTF.

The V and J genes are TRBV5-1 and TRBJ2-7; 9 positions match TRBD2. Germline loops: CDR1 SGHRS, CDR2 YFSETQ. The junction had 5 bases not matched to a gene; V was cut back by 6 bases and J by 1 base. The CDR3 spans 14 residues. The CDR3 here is CASKPGLASYEQYF. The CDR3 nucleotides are TGCGCCAGCAAACCGGGACTAGCTTCCTACGAGCAGTACTTC.

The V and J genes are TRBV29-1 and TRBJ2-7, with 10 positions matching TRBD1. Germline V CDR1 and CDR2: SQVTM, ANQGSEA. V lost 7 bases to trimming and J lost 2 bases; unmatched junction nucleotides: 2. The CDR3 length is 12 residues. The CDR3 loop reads CSAGQGAYEQYF. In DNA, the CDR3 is TGCAGCGCTGGACAGGGGGCCTACGAGCAGTACTTC.

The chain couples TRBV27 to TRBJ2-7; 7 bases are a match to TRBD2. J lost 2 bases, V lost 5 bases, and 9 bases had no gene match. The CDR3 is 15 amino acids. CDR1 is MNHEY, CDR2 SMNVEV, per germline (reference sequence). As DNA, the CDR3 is TGTGCCAGCAGTCCCCCCTCTAGCGGCCCCTACGAGCAGTACTTC. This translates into CASSPPSSGPYEQYF.

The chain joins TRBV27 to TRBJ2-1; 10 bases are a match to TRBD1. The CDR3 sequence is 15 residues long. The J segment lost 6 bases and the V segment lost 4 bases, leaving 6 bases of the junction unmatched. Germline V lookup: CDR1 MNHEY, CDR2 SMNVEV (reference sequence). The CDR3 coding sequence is TGTGCCAGCAGTTCTTTGGGGACAGGGGTCAATGAGCAGTTCTTC. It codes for CASSSLGTGVNEQFF.

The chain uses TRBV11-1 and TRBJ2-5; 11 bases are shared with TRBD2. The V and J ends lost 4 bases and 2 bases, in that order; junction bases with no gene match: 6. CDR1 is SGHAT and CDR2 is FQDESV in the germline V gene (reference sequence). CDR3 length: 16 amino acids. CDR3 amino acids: CASSYLAGGLQETQYF. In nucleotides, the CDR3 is TGTGCCAGCAGCTACCTAGCGGGGGGACTACAAGAGACCCAGTACTTC.

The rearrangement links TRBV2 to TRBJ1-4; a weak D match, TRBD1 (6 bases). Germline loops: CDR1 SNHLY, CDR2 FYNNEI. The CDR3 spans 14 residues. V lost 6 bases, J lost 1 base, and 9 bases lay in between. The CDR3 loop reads CASRRQETNEKLFF. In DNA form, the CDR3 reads TGTGCCAGCAGAAGACAGGAAACTAATGAAAAACTGTTTTTT.

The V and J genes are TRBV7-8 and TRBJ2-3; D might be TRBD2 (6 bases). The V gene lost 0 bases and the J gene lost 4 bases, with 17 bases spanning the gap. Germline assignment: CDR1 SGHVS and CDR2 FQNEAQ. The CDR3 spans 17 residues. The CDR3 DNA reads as TGTGCCAGCAGCTTAGCGTACGGCGGGACCGAGGCAGATACGCAGTATTTT. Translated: CASSLAYGGTEADTQYF.

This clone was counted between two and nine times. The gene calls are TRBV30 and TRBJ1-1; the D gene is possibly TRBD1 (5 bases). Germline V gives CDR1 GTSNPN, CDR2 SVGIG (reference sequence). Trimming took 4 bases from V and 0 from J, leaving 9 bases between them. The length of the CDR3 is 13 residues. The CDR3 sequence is CAWTNRMNTEAFF. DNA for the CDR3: TGTGCCTGGACCAACAGGATGAACACTGAAGCTTTCTTT.

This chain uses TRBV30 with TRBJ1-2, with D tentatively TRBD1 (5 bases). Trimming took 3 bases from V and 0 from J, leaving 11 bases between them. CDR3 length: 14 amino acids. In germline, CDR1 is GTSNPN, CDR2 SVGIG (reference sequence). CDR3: CAWRKGQANYGYTF. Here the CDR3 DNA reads TGTGCCTGGAGGAAGGGGCAGGCTAACTATGGCTACACCTTC.

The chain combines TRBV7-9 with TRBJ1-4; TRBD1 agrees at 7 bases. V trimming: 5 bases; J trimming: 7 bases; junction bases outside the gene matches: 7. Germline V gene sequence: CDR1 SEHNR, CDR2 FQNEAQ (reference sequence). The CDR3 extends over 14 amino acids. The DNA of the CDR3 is TGTGCCAGCAGCGCGCGGACAGGAGTTGAAAAACTGTTTTTT. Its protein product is CASSARTGVEKLFF.

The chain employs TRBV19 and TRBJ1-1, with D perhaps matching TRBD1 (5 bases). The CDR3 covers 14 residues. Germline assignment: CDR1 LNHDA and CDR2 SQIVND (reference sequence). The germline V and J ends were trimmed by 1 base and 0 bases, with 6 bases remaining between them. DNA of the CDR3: TGTGCCAGTAGTATAGGACAGTTGAACACTGAAGCTTTCTTT. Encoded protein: CASSIGQLNTEAFF.

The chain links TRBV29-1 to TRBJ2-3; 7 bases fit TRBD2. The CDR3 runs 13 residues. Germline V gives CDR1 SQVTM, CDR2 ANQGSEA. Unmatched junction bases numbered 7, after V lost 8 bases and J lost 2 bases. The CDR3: CSLTSVHTDTQYF. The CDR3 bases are TGCAGCCTTACTAGCGTCCACACAGATACGCAGTATTTT.

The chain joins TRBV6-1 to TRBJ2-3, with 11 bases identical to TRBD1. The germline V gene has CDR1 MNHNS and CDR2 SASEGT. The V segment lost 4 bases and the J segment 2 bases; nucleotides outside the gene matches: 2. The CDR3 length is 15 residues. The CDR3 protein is CASSADRGLTDTQYF. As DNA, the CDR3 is TGTGCCAGCAGTGCGGACAGGGGGCTCACAGATACGCAGTATTTT.

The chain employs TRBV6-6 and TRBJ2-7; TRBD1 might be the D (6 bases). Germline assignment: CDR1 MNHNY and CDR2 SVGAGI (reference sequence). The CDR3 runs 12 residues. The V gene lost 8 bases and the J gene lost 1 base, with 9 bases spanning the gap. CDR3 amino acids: CASVDSSYEQYF. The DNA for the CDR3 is TGTGCCAGCGTGGACAGTTCCTACGAGCAGTACTTC.